This T cell receptor beta chain was sequenced for a study of T cell clones after liver transplantation. Study-wide background: Three of eight recipients were HCV-positive; others had non-autoimmune, non-viral indications. Without induction therapy, subjects received standard immunosuppression until 12-24 months post-transplant. General study findings and limits: Post-transplant time points were not standardized, so conclusions are preliminary.

The germline gives CDR1 SGHAT, CDR2 FQNNGV. The junction had 13 bases not matched to a gene; V was cut back by 4 bases and J by 6 bases. This CDR3 has 17 residues. Some clones are missing from TCRdb's copy, which holds only in-frame ones; the method was immunoSEQ multiplex PCR. There are 65,000 to 80,000 clones in the sample; about 80% occur only once, and about 0.6% lies in the top ten. Note on this clone: Antigen unknown.

This specimen was CD4+ T cells from blood, taken before liver transplant. The chain has TRBV11-2 and TRBJ1-2; 11 nucleotides align to TRBD1. The sequence came from a human donor who received a liver transplant. In DNA form, the CDR3 reads TGTGCCAGCAGCTCACCATCCCGGGACAGGGGGGGGGATGGCTACACCTTC. This codes for CASSSPSRDRGGDGYTF.